This T cell receptor (beta chain) was recorded in a study of blood T cell repertoires in COVID-19. As for the study in general: Some COVID-19 samples were acute and others convalescent; all came from the United States, Italy and Spain.

Per the original data handling: Using reference gene primer amplification, nucleated cell counts were estimated. TCRdb's table, derived via immunoSEQ multiplex PCR, lists solely in-frame clones and lacks some. D and trimming come from the DNA, and the V and J calls and clone size come from that table. This sample has 250,000 to 300,000 clones, with about 90% found just once. The CDR3 contains 17 residues. Germline V CDR1 and CDR2: SEHNR, FQNEAQ (reference sequence). V trimming: 3 bases; J trimming: 7 bases; junction bases outside the gene matches: 10. This TCR came from a woman aged 30 to 39 with COVID-19, enrolled during active disease. Sequenced sample: peripheral blood. V is TRBV7-9 and J is TRBJ2-1; 12 positions agree with TRBD2. CDR3 loop: CASSFRTSGIDSNEQFF. For the CDR3, the DNA is TGTGCCAGCAGCTTCCGGACTAGCGGGATTGACTCGAATGAGCAGTTCTTC.